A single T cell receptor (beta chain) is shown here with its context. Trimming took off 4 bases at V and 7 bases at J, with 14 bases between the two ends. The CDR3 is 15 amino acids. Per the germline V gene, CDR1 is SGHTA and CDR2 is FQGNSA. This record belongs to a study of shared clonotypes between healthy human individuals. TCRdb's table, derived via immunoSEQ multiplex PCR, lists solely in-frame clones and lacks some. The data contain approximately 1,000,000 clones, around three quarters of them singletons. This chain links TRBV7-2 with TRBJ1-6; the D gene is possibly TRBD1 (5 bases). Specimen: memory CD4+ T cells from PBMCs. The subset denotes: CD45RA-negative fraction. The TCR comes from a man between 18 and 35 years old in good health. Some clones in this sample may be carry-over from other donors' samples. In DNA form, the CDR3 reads TGTGCCAGCAGCTCCGAGCTGGCAGGGAATTCACCCCTCCACTTT. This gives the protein CASSSELAGNSPLHF.